Sequencing of this TCR beta chain was carried out in a study of OX40 agonist ivuxolimab in advanced cancers. Broader study findings: Clonal expansion by week 6 occurred in CD4+ and CD8+ blood T cells (at 0.1 to 3.0 mg/kg).

Profiled with immunoSEQ multiplex PCR; TCRdb holds only in-frame clones, not every one. The sample records approximately 46,000 clones, around nine tenths being singletons. It was autoimmune disease history or systemic immunosuppression that excluded patients. Only one count was recorded for this clone. Its antigen is not identified. Germline CDR1 is LGHNT and CDR2 is FRNRAP. This CDR3 region has 15 residues. V lost 4 bases, J lost 2 bases, and 14 bases lay in between. The sequenced sample was CD4+ or CD8+ T cells sorted from blood, obtained in a trial of the OX40 agonist ivuxolimab. This receptor was obtained from an adult with an advanced solid tumor such as melanoma, head and neck, liver or kidney cancer. V is TRBV12-5 and J is TRBJ1-2; D perhaps matches TRBD1 (6 bases). The CDR3 sequence: CASGSYRDVNYGYTF. Written as DNA, the CDR3 is TGTGCTAGTGGTTCCTACAGGGACGTGAACTATGGCTACACCTTC.